Only one count was recorded for the clone carrying this T cell receptor (beta chain). The sample originates from a study of cytomegalovirus exposure and HLA in healthy donors. About the study: From 150 million to 200 million T cells, an earlier analysis saw some 120 million unique TCR beta sequences.

The PCR used 60 Vbeta and 13 Jbeta primers. Profiled with immunoSEQ multiplex PCR; TCRdb holds only in-frame clones, not every one. This sample has around 240,000 clones, with about 81% found just once. CDR1 is SGHRS, CDR2 YFSETQ, per germline. The CDR3 spans 17 residues. With V trimmed by 0 bases and J by 9 bases, 11 bases remained unmatched. The TCR comes from a woman in her 40s in good health and CMV-seropositive. The chain recombines TRBV5-1 with TRBJ1-6; 8 bases are a match to TRBD1. Sequencing input: PBMCs. The CDR3 nucleotides are TGCGCCAGCAGCTTGGATGCGACAGGGGAGGGAAGTTCACCCCTCCACTTT. Translated: CASSLDATGEGSSPLHF.